This passage covers 13 T cell receptor beta chains from one sample sequenced in a study of T cell responses to AZD1222 COVID-19 vaccine. This table comes from immunoSEQ multiplex PCR, and its TCRdb copy is limited to in-frame clones, with some not included. The repertoire holds roughly 130,000 clones, with around 90% as singletons. The material was peripheral blood, obtained on day 0 of AZD1222 vaccination. These receptors all stem from an adult in good health.

The chain joins TRBV30 to TRBJ1-1, with unresolved D. This CDR3 has 8 amino acids. Trimming removed 4 bases at V and 11 bases at J, with 5 bases between. Germline CDR1 GTSNPN, CDR2 SVGIG (reference sequence). The CDR3 coding sequence is TGTGCCTGGACTGGCGCTTTCTTT. Translating it yields CAWTGAFF.

The sample holds a few counts of this clone. The rearrangement uses TRBV29-1 and TRBJ1-2; 11 bases line up with TRBD1. The CDR3 runs to 14 residues. After removal of 7 bases from V and 8 bases from J, the junction contained 12 bases not matched to a gene. The germline CDR1 and CDR2 sequences are SQVTM and ANQGSEA. CDR3 amino acids: CSAGTGGFAEGYTF. CDR3 bases: TGCAGCGCCGGGACAGGGGGATTCGCCGAAGGCTACACCTTC.

V is TRBV27 and J is TRBJ2-1, with 7 bases that match TRBD1. CDR1 and CDR2 (germline): MNHEY, SMNVEV (reference sequence). Unmatched junction bases numbered 5, after V lost 7 bases and J lost 8 bases. CDR3 length: 12 amino acids. The DNA of the CDR3 is TGTGCCAGCACCCAGACAGGGCATGAGCAGTTCTTC. The encoded protein is CASTQTGHEQFF.

This chain links TRBV6-5 with TRBJ1-5, with D uncertain. The CDR3 totals 11 residues. In germline, CDR1 is MNHEY, CDR2 SVGAGI. V was shortened by 8 bases and J by 6 bases, with 8 bases between the two germline ends. The CDR3 coding sequence is TGTGCCAGCGCGGGGTCTCAGCCCCAGCATTTT. It encodes CASAGSQPQHF.

The rearrangement joins TRBV6-5 to TRBJ2-2; D possibly corresponds to TRBD1 (5 bases). Trimming cost V 2 bases and J 7 bases, with 14 bases left between them. The CDR3 is made up of 15 amino acids. Germline values: CDR1 MNHEY, CDR2 SVGAGI. The CDR3 is CASSYDEGAVGELFF. In nucleotides, the CDR3 is TGTGCCAGCAGTTACGACGAAGGGGCGGTCGGGGAGCTGTTTTTT.

This chain connects TRBV12-5 to TRBJ1-1; no firm D call. The CDR3 loop spans 12 amino acids. With 2 bases removed from V and 6 bases from J, the gap between germline ends came to 7 bases. CDR1 and CDR2 (germline): LGHNT, FRNRAP. As DNA, the CDR3 is TGTGCTAGTGGTTTGAGGGTTTCTGAAGCTTTCTTT. Residues: CASGLRVSEAFF.

The V and J genes are TRBV6-5 and TRBJ1-4; tentatively, D is TRBD1 (5 bases). The CDR3 spans 14 residues. V shed 0 bases and J shed 7 bases, with 9 bases lying between them. Germline CDR1 MNHEY, CDR2 SVGAGI. CDR3 protein: CASSYSMGGEKLFF. The CDR3 DNA reads as TGTGCCAGCAGTTACTCGATGGGGGGTGAAAAACTGTTTTTT.

The chain combines TRBV9 with TRBJ1-6, with 9 bases lining up with TRBD1. Unmatched junction bases numbered 9, after V lost 3 bases and J lost 2 bases. Germline V gives CDR1 SGDLS, CDR2 YYNGEE. The length of the CDR3 is 18 residues. CDR3 in amino acids: CASSGADRGSAYNSPLHF. In DNA form, the CDR3 reads TGTGCCAGCAGCGGGGCCGACAGGGGGAGCGCCTATAATTCACCCCTCCACTTT.

The sample holds one count of this clone. The J gene is TRBJ2-1, the V gene TRBV7-3; D might be TRBD2 (6 bases). Trimming removed 2 bases from V and 1 base from J, with 12 bases in between. Germline lookup yields CDR1 SGHTA and CDR2 FQGTGA. CDR3 length: 16 amino acids. CDR3 protein: CASSLGGTGSYNEQFF. In DNA, the CDR3 is TGTGCCAGCAGCTTAGGCGGGACCGGATCCTACAATGAGCAGTTCTTC.

The CDR3 DNA reads TGCGCCAGCAGCTTGGCCGACGCAGGGATGAGAGAGACCCAGTACTTC. Translating gives CASSLADAGMRETQYF. This chain joins TRBV5-1 and TRBJ2-5, with D perhaps TRBD1 (5 bases). CDR1 SGHRS and CDR2 YFSETQ come from the germline V gene. Trimming cost V 0 bases and J 4 bases, with 16 bases left between them. The CDR3 length is 16 residues.

With regard to this clone: One end of the junction is discordant with germline, which a read error may explain. V usage is TRBV6-4 and J usage is TRBJ1-5; weak D call: TRBD1 (6 bases). Germline CDR1 and CDR2: MRHNA and SNTAGT. CDR3 length: 13 amino acids. The DNA of the CDR3 is TGTGCCAGCAGCGACTACAGGGATCAGCCCCAGCATTTT. Residues: CASSDYRDQPQHF.

The chain joins TRBV6-1 to TRBJ1-2; D gene unclear. CDR3 length: 14 residues. The V and J ends lost 0 bases and 4 bases respectively, with 9 bases between them. CDR1 is MNHNS, CDR2 SASEGT, per germline. CDR3 loop: CASSEANSFYGYTF. CDR3 nucleotides: TGTGCCAGCAGTGAAGCAAACAGCTTCTATGGCTACACCTTC.

The V and J genes are TRBV5-6 and TRBJ2-7; D is possibly TRBD1 (6 bases). The CDR3 has 14 residues. V dropped 1 base and J dropped 9 bases, with 17 bases sitting between them. Germline V gene lookup returns CDR1 SGHDT and CDR2 YYEEEE. In DNA form, the CDR3 reads TGTGCCAGCAGCTTGTCGGACAGACTTTATGGGCAGTACTTC. Encoded protein: CASSLSDRLYGQYF.